This T cell receptor beta chain was recovered during a study of spatial heterogeneity in lung cancer. Time point of the sample: blood at routine non-recurrence follow-up after resection. Researchers sequenced whole RNA taken from tumor, nontumor lung or frozen PBMC without sorting. The CDR3 is 14 amino acids. V was cut by 2 bases and J by 7 bases, with 12 bases left in between. TCRdb recomputed calls from the 5' RACE reads with MiXCR, one row per CDR3 protein. The top ten clones hold about 15% of a sample with some 120,000 distinct CDR3 sequences, 10% to 15% of them seen once. This clonotype showed up many times.

This chain uses TRBV12-3 or TRBV12-4 with TRBJ2-1, with D possibly TRBD1 on 5 matching bases. The specimen comprised PBMCs, sampled at follow-up. The origin of this receptor is a male donor with early-stage non-small cell lung cancer. The CDR3 loop is CASSLTQGPNEQFF. In DNA, the CDR3 is TGTGCCAGCAGTTTAACCCAGGGTCCTAATGAGCAGTTCTTC.